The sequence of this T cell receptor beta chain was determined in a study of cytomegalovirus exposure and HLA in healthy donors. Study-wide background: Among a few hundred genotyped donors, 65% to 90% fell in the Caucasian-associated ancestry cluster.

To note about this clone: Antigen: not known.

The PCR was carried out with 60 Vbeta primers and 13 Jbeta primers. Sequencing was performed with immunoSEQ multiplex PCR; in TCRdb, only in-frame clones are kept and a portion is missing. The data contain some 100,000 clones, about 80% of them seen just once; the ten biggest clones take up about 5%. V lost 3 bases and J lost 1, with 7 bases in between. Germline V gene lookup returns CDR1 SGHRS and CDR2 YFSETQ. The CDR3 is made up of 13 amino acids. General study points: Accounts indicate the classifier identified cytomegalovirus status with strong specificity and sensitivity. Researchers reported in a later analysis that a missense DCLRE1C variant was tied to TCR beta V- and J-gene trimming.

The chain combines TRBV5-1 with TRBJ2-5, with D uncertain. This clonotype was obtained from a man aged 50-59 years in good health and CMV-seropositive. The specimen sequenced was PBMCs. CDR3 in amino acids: CASSYQAQETQYF. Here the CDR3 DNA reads TGCGCCAGCAGCTACCAGGCCCAAGAGACCCAGTACTTC.